The rows below give T cell receptor beta chains drawn from one sample of a study of blood T cell dynamics during melanoma immunotherapy. The table came from immunoSEQ multiplex PCR; TCRdb's copy has only in-frame clones and leaves some out. The repertoire holds approximately 23,000 clones, with roughly nine tenths as singletons. The sample consisted of blood, taken from a patient treated with checkpoint blockade. The receptor source for this set is a human donor with melanoma. The CDR3 runs from the conserved cysteine through the conserved F or W. The D gene is left open where the match is weak. Clone size, where shown, is once, few, many, or a class for clones that have expanded.

j_gene,v_gene,abundance,d_gene,CDR3nt,CDR3aa
TRBJ1-2,TRBV6-1,-,-,TGTGCCAGCAGTGAAGACCGGCCCGCAGCTAACTATGGCTACACCTTC,CASSEDRPAANYGYTF
TRBJ2-7,TRBV7-6,-,TRBD2,TGTGCCAGCAGCTCCGGGGGGAGCCCCGGGGAGCAGTACTTC,CASSSGGSPGEQYF
TRBJ1-3,TRBV14,-,-,TGTGCCAGCAGCCAAGACCTGACTGGAAACACCATATATTTT,CASSQDLTGNTIYF
TRBJ1-3,TRBV6-1,-,-,TGTGCCAGCAGTGAAGCGGACATCCTCTCTGGAAACACCATATATTTT,CASSEADILSGNTIYF
TRBJ1-5,TRBV27,-,-,TGTGCCAGCAGTCCCCGGGGAGGGGTGAATCAGCCCCAGCATTTT,CASSPRGGVNQPQHF
TRBJ2-3,TRBV6-5,-,TRBD2,TGTGCCAGCAGTTACGCCGGGACTACTAGCACAGATACGCAGTATTTT,CASSYAGTTSTDTQYF
TRBJ1-5,TRBV27,-,-,TGTGCCAGCAGTCCTCAGGGTCAGCCCCAGCATTTT,CASSPQGQPQHF
TRBJ1-3,TRBV6-1,-,-,TGTGCCAGCAGTGACGGCATCTCTGGAAACACCATATATTTT,CASSDGISGNTIYF
TRBJ2-3,TRBV25-1,-,-,TGTGCCAGCAGCCCCGGGACAGATACGCAGTATTTT,CASSPGTDTQYF
TRBJ2-1,TRBV20-1,-,-,TGCAGTGCTAGTGTTAAGCATGAGCAGTTCTTC,CSASVKHEQFF
TRBJ1-1,TRBV6-5,-,-,TGTGCCAGCTCACCCCGGCCGGGGAACACTGAAGCTTTCTTT,CASSPRPGNTEAFF
TRBJ2-2,TRBV6-1,-,TRBD2,TGTGCCAGCAGCGGACTAGCGGGGAACGGGGAGCTGTTTTTT,CASSGLAGNGELFF
TRBJ1-1,TRBV27,-,-,TGTGCCAGCAGCAGTTTCGCCGGAGGGACGAACACTGAAGCTTTCTTT,CASSSFAGGTNTEAFF
TRBJ1-2,TRBV18,once,-,TGTGCCAGCTCATCGTCTCGGGAGGGCTACACCTTC,CASSSSREGYTF
TRBJ2-7,TRBV19,-,TRBD1,TGTGCCAGTAGATGGGACAGGGGCTCCTACGAGCAGTACTTC,CASRWDRGSYEQYF
TRBJ2-7,TRBV28,-,TRBD1,TGTGCCAGCAGTCGGACAGGGCCCCCCTACGAGCAGTACTTC,CASSRTGPPYEQYF
TRBJ1-4,TRBV2,-,-,TGTGCCAGCAGTGACAGGGTGCCTAATGAAAAACTGTTTTTT,CASSDRVPNEKLFF
TRBJ2-3,TRBV9,once,-,TGTGCCAGCAGCGTATTAGCGGTTGAGTTTGGTACGCAGTATTTT,CASSVLAVEFGTQYF
TRBJ1-4,TRBV15,-,-,TGTGCCACCGACAAGGGGACAACTAATGAAAAACTGTTTTTT,CATDKGTTNEKLFF
TRBJ2-5,TRBV6-5,-,TRBD1,TGTGCCAGCAGCTACGACCGGACAGGGGGCGCCGAGACCCAGTACTTC,CASSYDRTGGAETQYF
TRBJ1-6,TRBV6-6,-,-,TGTGCCAGCAGTTACTCCGGGAATTCACCCCTCCACTTT,CASSYSGNSPLHF
TRBJ1-1,TRBV7-6,-,TRBD1,TGTGCCAGCAGCTTGCGGACAGGGACGAACACTGAAGCTTTCTTT,CASSLRTGTNTEAFF
TRBJ2-7,TRBV6-1,-,-,TGTGCCAGCAGTGCCGAGAATTCCTACGAGCAGTACTTC,CASSAENSYEQYF
TRBJ2-5,TRBV27,-,TRBD2,TGTGCCAGCAGCCTGGGGGGGAACAAAGAGACCCAGTACTTC,CASSLGGNKETQYF
TRBJ2-7,TRBV2,-,-,TGTGCCAGCAGTTCACCGGGACACCCGGGGGTCGAGCAGTACTTC,CASSSPGHPGVEQYF
TRBJ1-2,TRBV4-1,-,-,TGCGCCAGCAGCCAAGAAGGGGTCGGACTCTGGGGCTACACCTTC,CASSQEGVGLWGYTF
TRBJ2-1,TRBV19,-,-,TGTGCCACTTGGGCCGGGAACAATGAGCAGTTCTTC,CATWAGNNEQFF
TRBJ1-3,TRBV11-2,-,-,TGTGCCAGCAGCCCCCAAAGACTTACCGGAAACACCATATATTTT,CASSPQRLTGNTIYF
TRBJ2-5,TRBV5-1,-,TRBD2,TGCGCCAGCAGCCGGACTAGCGGGGCTGGAGAAGAGACCCAGTACTTC,CASSRTSGAGEETQYF
TRBJ2-2,TRBV7-9,once,-,TGTGCCAGCAGCTTAGTAGTGGGAGGAACGAACACCGGGGAGCTGTTTTTT,CASSLVVGGTNTGELFF
TRBJ1-2,TRBV28,-,-,TGTGCCAGTACCGGTTCGGGTGGCTACACCTTC,CASTGSGGYTF
TRBJ1-2,TRBV2,-,TRBD1,TGTGCCAGAGGACAGGCCTATGGCTACACCTTC,CARGQAYGYTF